This record looks at one T cell receptor (beta chain) sequence and its context. These data belong to a study of blood T cell repertoires in COVID-19. About the study: Researchers got acute and convalescent COVID-19 samples from the United States, Italy and Spain. In each case, the material was cDNA or gDNA derived from T cells, B-cell-depleted T cells, or PBMCs.

V lost 10 bases and J lost 8, with 17 bases in between. Germline V gene data show CDR1 as MNHEY and CDR2 as SVGAGI. The CDR3 totals 12 residues. Authors' methods: Estimation of nucleated cell counts was performed using reference gene primer amplification. Profiling relied on immunoSEQ multiplex PCR, and the TCRdb table lists in-frame clones only, not all of them. V, J and clone size are taken as reported in that table, and D and trimming were inferred from the DNA itself. The data show 110,000 to 150,000 clones, 88% seen once. The origin of this receptor is a woman in her 50s with acute or convalescent COVID-19. Sequencing input: peripheral blood. The chain carries TRBV6-5 and TRBJ1-2; a possible D gene is TRBD1 (5 bases). DNA of the CDR3: TGTGCCACCTCCATAGGACAAGGAGGCTACACCTTC. Amino acid sequence: CATSIGQGGYTF.